This TCR beta chain was profiled in a study of cytomegalovirus exposure and HLA in healthy donors. Whole-study results and caveats: Most TCRs appeared rarely, but some public TCRs recurred in many donors. There were a few CMV-associated chains whose specificity for CMV antigens was confirmed in vitro. For cytomegalovirus status, the classifier reportedly gave diagnoses with high specificity and sensitivity. In the approximately 120 validation repertoires, a later analysis found that first-cohort TCR clusters tended to co-occur.

Comment on this clone: Its antigen is as yet unknown.

Some clones are missing from TCRdb's copy, which holds only in-frame ones; the method was immunoSEQ multiplex PCR. Here the sample spans about 250,000 clones, more than 85% being singletons. Unmatched junction bases numbered 4, after V lost 1 base and J lost 4 bases. Germline loops: CDR1 GTSNPN, CDR2 SVGIG (reference sequence). This CDR3 is built from 14 residues. The rearrangement uses TRBV30 and TRBJ1-5; TRBD1 agrees at 7 bases. The sample was PBMCs. The receptor's source is a young man in good health and CMV-seropositive. CDR3 sequence (DNA): TGTGCCTGGAGTGCGGGACAGTCAAATCAGCCCCAGCATTTT. Its protein product is CAWSAGQSNQPQHF.